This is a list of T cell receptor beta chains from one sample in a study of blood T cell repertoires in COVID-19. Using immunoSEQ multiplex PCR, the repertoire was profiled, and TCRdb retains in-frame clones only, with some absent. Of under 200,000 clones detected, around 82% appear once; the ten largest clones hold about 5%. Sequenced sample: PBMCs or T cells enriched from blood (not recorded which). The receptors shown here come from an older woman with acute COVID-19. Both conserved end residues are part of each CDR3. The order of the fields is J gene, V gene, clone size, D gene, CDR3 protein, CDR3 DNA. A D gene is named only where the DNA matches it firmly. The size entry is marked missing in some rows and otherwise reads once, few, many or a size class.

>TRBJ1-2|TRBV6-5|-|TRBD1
CASSRSGQRNTF
TGTGCCAGCAGTAGGTCGGGACAGCGAAACACCTTC
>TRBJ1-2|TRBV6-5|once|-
CASRPTEPYGYTF
TGTGCCAGCAGACCGACAGAACCTTATGGCTACACCTTC
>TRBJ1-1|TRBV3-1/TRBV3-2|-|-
CASSPSEVGSAEAFF
TGTGCCAGCAGCCCAAGCGAGGTGGGGAGCGCTGAAGCTTTCTTT
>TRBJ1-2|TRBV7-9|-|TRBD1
CASSLGQGGLNYGYTF
TGTGCCAGCAGCCTAGGACAGGGAGGTTTAAACTATGGCTACACCTTC
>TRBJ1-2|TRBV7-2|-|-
CASSLVGGDYHYGYTF
TGTGCCAGCAGCTTAGTGGGAGGGGACTACCACTATGGCTACACCTTC
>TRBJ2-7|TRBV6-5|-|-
CATARSRGADEQYF
TGTGCCACCGCTCGCTCCCGGGGGGCCGACGAGCAGTACTTC
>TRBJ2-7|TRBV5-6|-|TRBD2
CASSFRGIAGPYEQYF
TGTGCCAGCAGCTTTAGGGGAATAGCGGGGCCCTACGAGCAGTACTTC
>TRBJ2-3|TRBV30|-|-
CAVGEHGDTQYF
TGTGCCGTCGGGGAGCATGGAGATACGCAGTATTTT
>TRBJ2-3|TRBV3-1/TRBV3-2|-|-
CATSRGTDTQYF
TGTGCCACCTCCAGGGGCACAGATACGCAGTATTTT
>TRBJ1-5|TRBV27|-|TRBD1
CASSLGQGSGQPQHF
TGTGCCAGCAGTTTGGGACAGGGGAGCGGGCAGCCCCAGCATTTT
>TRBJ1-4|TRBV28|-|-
CAVLGNEKLFF
TGTGCCGTGCTAGGAAATGAAAAACTGTTTTTT
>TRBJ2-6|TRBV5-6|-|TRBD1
CASSLQGAGANVLTF
TGTGCCAGCAGCTTACAGGGGGCTGGGGCCAACGTCCTGACTTTC
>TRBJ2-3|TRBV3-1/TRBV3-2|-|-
CASTPGWQVRADTQYF
TGTGCCAGCACCCCCGGGTGGCAAGTCCGGGCAGATACGCAGTATTTT
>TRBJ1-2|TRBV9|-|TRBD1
CASSDPTHRGNYGYTF
TGTGCCAGCAGTGACCCGACCCACAGGGGGAACTATGGCTACACCTTC
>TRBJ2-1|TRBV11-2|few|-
CASSFRRGNEQFF
TGTGCCAGCAGCTTTCGCCGCGGCAATGAGCAGTTCTTC
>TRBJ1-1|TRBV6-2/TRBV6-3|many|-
CASSSSSYTEAFF
TGTGCCAGCAGTTCTAGCTCGTACACTGAAGCTTTCTTT
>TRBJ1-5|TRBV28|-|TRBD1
CASIPTGVFHQPQHF
TGTGCCAGCATTCCTACAGGGGTGTTTCATCAGCCCCAGCATTTT
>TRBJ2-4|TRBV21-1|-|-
CASSKGQGAAKNIQYF
TGTGCCAGCAGCAAAGGACAGGGGGCTGCCAAAAACATTCAGTACTTC
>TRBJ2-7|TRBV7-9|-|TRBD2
CASSFTGLASEQYF
TGTGCCAGCAGCTTCACCGGACTAGCTAGCGAGCAGTACTTC
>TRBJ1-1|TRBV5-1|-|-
CASRLENTEAFF
TGCGCCAGCAGGTTAGAGAACACTGAAGCTTTCTTT
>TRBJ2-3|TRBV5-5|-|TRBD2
CASSLGAAGWGTDTQYF
TGTGCCAGCAGCTTGGGCGCAGCGGGGTGGGGCACAGATACGCAGTATTTT
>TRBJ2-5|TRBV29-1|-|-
CSSHRAETQYF
TGCAGCTCGCACAGGGCCGAGACCCAGTACTTC
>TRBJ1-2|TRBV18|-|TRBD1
CASSPRTGDRGYTF
TGTGCCAGCTCACCAAGGACAGGGGATCGTGGCTACACCTTC